The sample holds many counts of the clone carrying this T cell receptor beta chain. These data originate in a study of identical twins. The germline V and J ends were trimmed by 0 bases and 10 bases, with 20 bases remaining between them. Germline V gives CDR1 SGHRS, CDR2 YFSETQ. The CDR3 contains 16 residues. cDNA carried unique molecular identifiers, and a universal primer site was added by template switching. In TCRdb, the 5' RACE reads were re-called with MiXCR into one record per CDR3 protein. The repertoire holds fewer than 900,000 distinct CDR3 sequences, with 15% to 20% as singletons. This sample was shared with a second study, whose subject was T cells expressing NK-cell markers. That paper states: With respect to HCMV, seven of the eight sequenced donors were seropositive, and one was seronegative.

Sequencing was performed on PBMCs. The source is a woman aged 18 to 35 in good health. The chain employs TRBV5-1 and TRBJ2-1, with D possibly TRBD1 on 5 matching bases. The CDR3 protein is CASSLGGRALREEQFF. In DNA form, the CDR3 reads TGCGCCAGCAGCTTGGGGGGCAGGGCCTTACGAGAAGAGCAGTTCTTC.